This T cell receptor (beta chain) was sequenced during a study of T cell repertoires in cytomegalovirus infection. This CDR3 has 15 amino acids. Germline values: CDR1 SGHTA, CDR2 FQGNSA. Germline trimming cut 0 bases from V and 4 bases from J; bases unmatched to any gene: 4. Overall study findings and caveats: HLA-C-restricted CMV-specific TCR beta clonotypes were dominant in the ex vivo response.

About this clonotype itself: Its antigen remains unidentified. A much larger clone is a single base away; this may be a read error.

TCRdb passed the reads through MiXCR, listing each CDR3 protein once. The profile shows around 530,000 distinct CDR3 sequences, around 27% of them singletons. The TCR was taken from a human donor in good health (CMV status not recorded). Some clones in this sample may be carry-over from other donors' samples. This chain uses TRBV7-2 with TRBJ2-5; 8 bases are shared with TRBD2. Sample: PBMCs. CDR3 amino acids: CASSLATSAVETQYF. CDR3 DNA sequence: TGTGCCAGCAGCTTAGCGACTAGCGCGGTAGAGACCCAGTACTTC. Variable domain in full (rest from reference TRBV7-2 and TRBJ2-5): GAGVSQSPSNKVTEKGKDVELRCDPISGHTALYWYRQSLGQGLEFLIYFQGNSAPDKSGLPSDRFSAERTGGSVSTLTIQRTQQEDSAVYLCASSLATSAVETQYFGPGTRLLVL.